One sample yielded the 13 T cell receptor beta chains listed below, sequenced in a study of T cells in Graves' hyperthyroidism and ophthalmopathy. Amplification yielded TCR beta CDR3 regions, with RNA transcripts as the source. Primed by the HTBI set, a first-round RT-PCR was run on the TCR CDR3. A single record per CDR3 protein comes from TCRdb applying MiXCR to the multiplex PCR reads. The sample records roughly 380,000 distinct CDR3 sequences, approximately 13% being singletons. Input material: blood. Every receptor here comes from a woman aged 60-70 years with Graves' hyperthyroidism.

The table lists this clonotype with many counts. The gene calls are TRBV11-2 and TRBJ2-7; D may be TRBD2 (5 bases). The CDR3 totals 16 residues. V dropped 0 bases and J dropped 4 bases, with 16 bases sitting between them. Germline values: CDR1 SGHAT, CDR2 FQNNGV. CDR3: CASSLDQNQRSYEQYF. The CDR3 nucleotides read TGTGCCAGCAGCTTAGATCAGAACCAGCGGAGTTACGAGCAGTACTTC. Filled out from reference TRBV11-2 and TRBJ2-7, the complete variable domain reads EAGVAQSPRYKIIEKRQSVAFWCNPISGHATLYWYQQILGQGPKLLIQFQNNGVVDDSQLPKDRFSAERLKGVDSTLKIQPAKLEDSAVYLCASSLDQNQRSYEQYFGPGTRLTVT.

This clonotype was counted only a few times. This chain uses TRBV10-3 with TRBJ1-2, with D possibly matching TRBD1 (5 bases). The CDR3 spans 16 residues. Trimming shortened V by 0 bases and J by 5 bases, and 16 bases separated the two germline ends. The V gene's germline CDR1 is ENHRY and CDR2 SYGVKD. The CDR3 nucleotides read TGTGCCATCAGTGAGTCGATTGCCCGGGGCAAATATGGCTACACCTTC. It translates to CAISESIARGKYGYTF.

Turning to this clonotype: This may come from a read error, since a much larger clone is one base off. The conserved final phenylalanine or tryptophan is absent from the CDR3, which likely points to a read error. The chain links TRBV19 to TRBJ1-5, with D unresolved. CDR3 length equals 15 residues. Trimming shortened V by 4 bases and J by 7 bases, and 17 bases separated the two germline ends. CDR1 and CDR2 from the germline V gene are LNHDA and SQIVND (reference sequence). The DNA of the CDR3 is TGTGCCAGTAGTACCCCGAGGGAACTCGGGCAGCCCCAGCATTTA. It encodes CASSTPRELGQPQHL.

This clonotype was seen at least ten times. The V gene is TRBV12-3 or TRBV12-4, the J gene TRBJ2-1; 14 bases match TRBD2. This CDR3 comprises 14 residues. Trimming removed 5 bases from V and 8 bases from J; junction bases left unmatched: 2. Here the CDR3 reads CASSGTSGSYEQFF. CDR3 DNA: TGTGCCAGCAGTGGGACTAGCGGGAGCTATGAGCAGTTCTTC.

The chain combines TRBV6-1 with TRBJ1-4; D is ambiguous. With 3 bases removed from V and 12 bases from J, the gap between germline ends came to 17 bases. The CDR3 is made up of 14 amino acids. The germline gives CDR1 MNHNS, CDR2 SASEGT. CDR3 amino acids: CASSDDPIPRQLFF. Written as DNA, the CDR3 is TGTGCCAGCAGTGACGACCCAATCCCCAGGCAACTGTTTTTT.

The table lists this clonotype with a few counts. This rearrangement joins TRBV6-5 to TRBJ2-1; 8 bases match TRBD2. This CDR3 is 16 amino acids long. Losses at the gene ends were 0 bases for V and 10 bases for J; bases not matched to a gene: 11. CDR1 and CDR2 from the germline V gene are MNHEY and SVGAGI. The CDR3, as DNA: TGTGCCAGCAGTTACTCGCCGGGAGGGCCGGGTATCGAGCAGTTCTTC. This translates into CASSYSPGGPGIEQFF.

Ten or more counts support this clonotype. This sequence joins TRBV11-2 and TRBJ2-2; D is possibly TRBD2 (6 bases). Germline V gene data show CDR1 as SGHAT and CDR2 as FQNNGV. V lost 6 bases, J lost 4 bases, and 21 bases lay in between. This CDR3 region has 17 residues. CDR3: CASSPIKGRLVTGELFF. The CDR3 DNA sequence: TGTGCCAGCAGTCCAATAAAGGGGAGGCTGGTCACCGGGGAGCTGTTTTTT.

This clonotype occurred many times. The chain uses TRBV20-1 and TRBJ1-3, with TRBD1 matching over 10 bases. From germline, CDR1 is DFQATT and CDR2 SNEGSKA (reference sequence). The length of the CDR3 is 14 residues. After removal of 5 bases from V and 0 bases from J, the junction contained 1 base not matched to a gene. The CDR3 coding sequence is TGCAGTGCTTGGGACAGGGGCTCTGGAAACACCATATATTTT. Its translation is CSAWDRGSGNTIYF.

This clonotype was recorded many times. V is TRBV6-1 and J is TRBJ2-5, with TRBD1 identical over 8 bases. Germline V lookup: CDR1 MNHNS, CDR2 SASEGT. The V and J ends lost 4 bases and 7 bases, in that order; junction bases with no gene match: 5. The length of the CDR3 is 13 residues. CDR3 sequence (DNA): TGTGCCAGCAGTGGGACAGGGATGGGGACCCAGTACTTC. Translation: CASSGTGMGTQYF.

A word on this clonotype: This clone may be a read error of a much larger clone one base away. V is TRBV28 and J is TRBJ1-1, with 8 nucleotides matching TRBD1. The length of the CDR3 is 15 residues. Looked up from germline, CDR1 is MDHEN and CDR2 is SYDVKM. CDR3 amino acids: CASGRGDRLNTKAFF. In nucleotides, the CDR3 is TGTGCCAGCGGACGGGGGGACAGGCTGAACACTAAAGCTTTCTTT. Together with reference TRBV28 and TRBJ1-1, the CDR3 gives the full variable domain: DVKVTQSSRYLVKRTGEKVFLECVQDMDHENMFWYRQDPGLGLRLIYFSYDVKMKEKGDIPEGYSVSREKKERFSLILESASTNQTSMYLCASGRGDRLNTKAFFGQGTRLTVV.

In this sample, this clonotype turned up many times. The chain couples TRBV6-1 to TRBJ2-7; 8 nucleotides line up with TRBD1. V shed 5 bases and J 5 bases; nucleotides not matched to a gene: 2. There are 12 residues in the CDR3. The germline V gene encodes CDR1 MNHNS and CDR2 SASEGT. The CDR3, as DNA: TGTGCCAGCAGTCAGGGGGCCAACGAGCAGTACTTC. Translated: CASSQGANEQYF.

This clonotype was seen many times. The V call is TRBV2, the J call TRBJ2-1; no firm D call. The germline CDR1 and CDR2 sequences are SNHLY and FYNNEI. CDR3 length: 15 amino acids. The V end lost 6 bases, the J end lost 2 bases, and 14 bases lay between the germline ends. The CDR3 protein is CASSPDSQPYNEQFF. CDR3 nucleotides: TGTGCCAGCAGCCCTGACTCCCAGCCCTACAATGAGCAGTTCTTC.

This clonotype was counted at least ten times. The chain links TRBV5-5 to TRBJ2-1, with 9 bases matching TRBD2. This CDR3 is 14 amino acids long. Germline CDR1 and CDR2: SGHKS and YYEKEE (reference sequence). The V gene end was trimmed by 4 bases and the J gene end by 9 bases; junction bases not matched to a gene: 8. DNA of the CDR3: TGTGCCAGCAGCATATCGGGACTAGCACTTGAGCAGTTCTTC. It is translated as CASSISGLALEQFF.